The 9 T cell receptor beta chains given below trace back to one sample, sequenced in a study of OX40 agonist ivuxolimab in advanced cancers. TCRdb keeps only in-frame clones here, not all; method: immunoSEQ multiplex PCR. Altogether more than 50,000 clones are present, about 90% being singletons, with the ten largest covering about 12%. This material consisted of CD4+ or CD8+ T cells sorted from blood, taken in a trial of the OX40 agonist ivuxolimab. Receptors were obtained from an adult with an advanced solid tumor such as melanoma, head and neck, liver or kidney cancer.

The chain couples TRBV5-8 to TRBJ1-2, with D tentatively TRBD1 (6 bases). CDR1 is SGHTS, CDR2 YDEGEE, per germline. The V and J ends lost 0 bases and 4 bases respectively, with 16 bases between them. This CDR3 has 16 amino acids. The CDR3 DNA reads TGTGCCAGCAGCTTGGAGACAGGCAGCCCGCCCTATGGCTACACCTTC. This gives the protein CASSLETGSPPYGYTF.

A few counts support this clone. The V call is TRBV19, the J call TRBJ1-1, with no clear D. The CDR3 is 13 amino acids. V shed 7 bases and J shed 5 bases, with 14 bases lying between them. Germline CDR1 and CDR2: LNHDA and SQIVND (reference sequence). The CDR3 coding sequence is TGTGCCAGTACCTCATTGTTTCTGACTGAAGCTTTCTTT. As protein: CASTSLFLTEAFF. Combining the CDR3 with reference TRBV19 and TRBJ1-1 gives the whole variable domain DGGITQSPKYLFRKEGQNVTLSCEQNLNHDAMYWYRQDPGQGLRLIYYSQIVNDFQKGDIAEGYSVSREKKESFPLTVTSAQKNPTAFYLCASTSLFLTEAFFGQGTRLTVV.

V is TRBV7-3 and J is TRBJ2-3; 7 nucleotides match TRBD2. Trimming at V came to 3 bases and at J to 0 bases, leaving 12 bases not matched to a gene. From germline, CDR1 is SGHTA and CDR2 FQGTGA. The CDR3 contains 18 residues. The DNA of the CDR3 is TGTGCCAGCAGCTTCGGTTCCCTAGCGGACCCCAGCACAGATACGCAGTATTTT. Translating it yields CASSFGSLADPSTDTQYF.

The chain couples TRBV7-9 to TRBJ1-1; no definite D call. This CDR3 spans 12 amino acids. Germline loops: CDR1 SEHNR, CDR2 FQNEAQ (reference sequence). V was pared by 2 bases and J by 10 bases, with 11 bases between. The CDR3 nucleotides read TGTGCCAGCAGCTTAATAAGGGCAGGAGCTTTCTTT. Translation gives CASSLIRAGAFF.

The chain joins TRBV11-2 to TRBJ1-1; possibly TRBD1 for D (5 bases). The CDR3 is 12 amino acids. Trimming stripped 5 bases from V and 5 bases from J, with 9 bases between. The germline CDR1 and CDR2 sequences are SGHAT and FQNNGV. The CDR3 region has the DNA TGTGCCAGCAGCCGGGACCGAACTGAAGCTTTCTTT. It codes for CASSRDRTEAFF.

As to this clone: It is likely a read error, because the conserved phenylalanine at the end of the CDR3 is missing. This chain connects TRBV11-2 to TRBJ1-6, with TRBD1 matching 7 bases. Germline trimming cut 4 bases from V and 7 bases from J; bases unmatched to any gene: 4. Germline lookup yields CDR1 SGHAT and CDR2 FQNNGV. CDR3 length equals 14 residues. CDR3 nucleotides: TGTGCCAGCAGCTGGGGACAGCCCAATTCACCCCTCCACCTT. Protein: CASSWGQPNSPLHL.

In the case of this clone: At the DNA level, this CDR3 is encoded by other sequences in the same sample as well. This sequence joins TRBV5-4 and TRBJ2-3, with a possible D match to TRBD2 (5 bases). Per the germline V gene, CDR1 is SGHNT and CDR2 is YYREEE (reference sequence). The V and J ends lost 0 bases and 1 base respectively, with 12 bases between them. The length of the CDR3 is 16 residues. CDR3 residues: CASSLATSGGTDTQYF. CDR3 DNA sequence: TGTGCCAGCAGCTTGGCCACTAGTGGGGGCACAGATACGCAGTATTTT.

This rearrangement joins TRBV4-1 to TRBJ2-2; no firm D call. Per the germline V gene, CDR1 is MGHRA and CDR2 is YSYEKL. Trimming took 4 bases from V and 5 from J, leaving 11 bases between them. This CDR3 comprises 14 residues. Written as DNA, the CDR3 is TGCGCCAGCAGCCCCCGGTATATTACCGGGGAGCTGTTTTTT. Encoded protein: CASSPRYITGELFF.

V is TRBV5-1 and J is TRBJ1-2; TRBD1 aligns across 11 bases. The CDR3 is made up of 15 amino acids. J lost 8 bases, V lost 4 bases, and 10 bases had no gene match. Per the germline V gene, CDR1 is SGHRS and CDR2 is YFSETQ. The CDR3 loop reads CASSPDRGPWDGYTF. In DNA form, the CDR3 reads TGCGCCAGCAGCCCGGACAGGGGGCCTTGGGACGGCTACACCTTC. The whole variable domain, remainder taken from reference TRBV5-1 and TRBJ1-2, is KAGVTQTPRYLIKTRGQQVTLSCSPISGHRSVSWYQQTPGQGLQFLFEYFSETQRNKGNFPGRFSGRQFSNSRSEMNVSTLELGDSALYLCASSPDRGPWDGYTFGSGTRLTVV.